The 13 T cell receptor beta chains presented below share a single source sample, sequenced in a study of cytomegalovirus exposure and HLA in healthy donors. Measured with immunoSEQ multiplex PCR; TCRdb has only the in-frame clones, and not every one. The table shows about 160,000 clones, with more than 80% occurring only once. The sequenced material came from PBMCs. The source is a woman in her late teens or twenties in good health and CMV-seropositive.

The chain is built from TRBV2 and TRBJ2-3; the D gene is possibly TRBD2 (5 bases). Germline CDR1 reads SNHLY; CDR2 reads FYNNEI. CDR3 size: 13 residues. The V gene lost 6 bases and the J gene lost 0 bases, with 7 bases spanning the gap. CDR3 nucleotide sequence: TGTGCCAGCAGGACGGGGAGCACAGATACGCAGTATTTT. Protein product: CASRTGSTDTQYF.

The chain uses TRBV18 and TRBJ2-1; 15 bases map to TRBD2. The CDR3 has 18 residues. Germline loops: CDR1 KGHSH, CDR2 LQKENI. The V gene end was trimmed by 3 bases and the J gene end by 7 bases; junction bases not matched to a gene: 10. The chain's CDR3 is CASSPIRTSGGAQNEQFF. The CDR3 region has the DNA TGTGCCAGCTCACCCATTCGGACTAGCGGGGGGGCTCAGAATGAGCAGTTCTTC.

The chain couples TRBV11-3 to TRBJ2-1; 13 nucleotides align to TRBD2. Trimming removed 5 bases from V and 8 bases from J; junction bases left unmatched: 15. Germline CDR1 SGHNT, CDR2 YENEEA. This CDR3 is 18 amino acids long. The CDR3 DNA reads TGTGCCAGCAGCCCCGGGACTAGCGGGAACCTTGTGATCGATGAGCAGTTCTTC. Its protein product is CASSPGTSGNLVIDEQFF.

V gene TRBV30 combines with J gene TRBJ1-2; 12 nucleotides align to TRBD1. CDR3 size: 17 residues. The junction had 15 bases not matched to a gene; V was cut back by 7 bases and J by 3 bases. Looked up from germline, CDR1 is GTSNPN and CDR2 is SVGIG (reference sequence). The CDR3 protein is CASHPGTGGQRDYGYTF. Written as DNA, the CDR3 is TGTGCCTCCCATCCGGGGACAGGGGGCCAACGGGACTATGGCTACACCTTC. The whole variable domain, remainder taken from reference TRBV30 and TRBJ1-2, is SQTIHQWPATLVQPVGSPLSLECTVEGTSNPNLYWYRQAAGRGLQLLFYSVGIGQISSEVPQNLSASRPQDRQFILSSKKLLLSDSGFYLCASHPGTGGQRDYGYTFGSGTRLTVV.

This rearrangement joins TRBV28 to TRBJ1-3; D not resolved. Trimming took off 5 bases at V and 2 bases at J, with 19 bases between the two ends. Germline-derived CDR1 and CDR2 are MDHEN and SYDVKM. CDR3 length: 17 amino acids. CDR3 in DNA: TGTGCCAGCAGTGCTAGTACACGGCTGCCAGCTGGAAACACCATATATTTT. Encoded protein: CASSASTRLPAGNTIYF.

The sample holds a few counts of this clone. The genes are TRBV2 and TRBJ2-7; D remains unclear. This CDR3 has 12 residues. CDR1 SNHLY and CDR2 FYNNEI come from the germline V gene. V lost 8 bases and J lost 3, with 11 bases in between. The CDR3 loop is CASGGQFYEQYF. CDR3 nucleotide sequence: TGTGCCAGCGGTGGGCAGTTCTACGAGCAGTACTTC.

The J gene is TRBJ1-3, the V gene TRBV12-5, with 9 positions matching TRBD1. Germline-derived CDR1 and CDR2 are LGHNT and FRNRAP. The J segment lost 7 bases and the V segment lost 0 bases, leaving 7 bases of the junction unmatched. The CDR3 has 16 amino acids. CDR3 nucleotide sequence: TGTGCTAGTGGTTTGGTCGGGGACAGGGTAGGCAACACCATATATTTT. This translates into CASGLVGDRVGNTIYF.

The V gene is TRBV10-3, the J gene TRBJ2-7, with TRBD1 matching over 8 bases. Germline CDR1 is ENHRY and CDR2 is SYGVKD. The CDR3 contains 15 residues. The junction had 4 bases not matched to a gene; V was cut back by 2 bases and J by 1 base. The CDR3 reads CAISEGQGHSYEQYF. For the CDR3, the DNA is TGTGCCATCAGTGAGGGACAGGGTCATTCCTACGAGCAGTACTTC.

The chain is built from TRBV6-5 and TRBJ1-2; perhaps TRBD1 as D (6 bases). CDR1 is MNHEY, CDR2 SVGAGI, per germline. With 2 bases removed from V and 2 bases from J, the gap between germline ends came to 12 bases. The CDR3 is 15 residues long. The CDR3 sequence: CASSYTIGTNYGYTF. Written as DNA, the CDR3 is TGTGCCAGCAGTTACACTATCGGGACAAACTATGGCTACACCTTC.

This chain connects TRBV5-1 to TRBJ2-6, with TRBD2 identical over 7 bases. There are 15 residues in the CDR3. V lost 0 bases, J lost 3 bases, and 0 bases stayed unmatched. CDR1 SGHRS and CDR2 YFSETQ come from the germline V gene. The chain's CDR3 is CASSLVAGGANVLTF. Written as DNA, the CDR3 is TGCGCCAGCAGCTTGGTAGCGGGTGGGGCCAACGTCCTGACTTTC.

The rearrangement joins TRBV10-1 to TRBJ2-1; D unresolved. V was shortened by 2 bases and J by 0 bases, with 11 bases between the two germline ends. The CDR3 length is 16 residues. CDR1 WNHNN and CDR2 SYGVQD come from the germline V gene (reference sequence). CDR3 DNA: TGCGCCAGCAGTGAGAACGAAGCGAGCTCCTACAATGAGCAGTTCTTC. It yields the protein CASSENEASSYNEQFF.

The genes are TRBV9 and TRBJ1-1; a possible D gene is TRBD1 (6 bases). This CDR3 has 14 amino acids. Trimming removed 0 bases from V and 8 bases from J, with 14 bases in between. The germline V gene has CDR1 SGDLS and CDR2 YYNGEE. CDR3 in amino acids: CASSVGPTGFEAFF. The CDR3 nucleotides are TGTGCCAGCAGCGTAGGCCCCACAGGGTTCGAAGCTTTCTTT.

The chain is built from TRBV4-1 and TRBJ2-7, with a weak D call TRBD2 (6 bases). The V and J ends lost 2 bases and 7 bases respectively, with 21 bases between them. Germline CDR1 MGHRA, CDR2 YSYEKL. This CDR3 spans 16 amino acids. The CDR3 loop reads CASSQTGLPTTEEQYF. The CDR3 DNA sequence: TGCGCCAGCAGCCAAACGGGACTCCCTACTACGGAAGAGCAGTACTTC.